The present TCR beta chain was sequenced within a study of post-analysis software for immune sequencing data. Study results and caveats: When compared against controls, multiple sclerosis patients showed significantly lower normalized Chao1 diversity. Elevated frequency relative to controls characterized roughly five TRBV segments in patients, TRBV5-6, TRBV5-1 and TRBV20-1 among them.

V was trimmed by 4 bases and J by 4 bases, leaving 12 bases between them. The CDR3 extends over 14 amino acids. The V gene's germline CDR1 is SGHRS and CDR2 YFSETQ. Unique molecular identifiers were carried by the TCR beta cDNA libraries. TCRdb re-derived calls from the PCR reads in MiXCR, one entry per CDR3 protein. The table includes about 200,000 distinct CDR3 sequences, 25% to 30% detected once. This clonotype was picked up many times. The antigen remains unidentified. The material sequenced was blood. This chain uses TRBV5-1 with TRBJ2-1; D may be TRBD1 (6 bases). The receptor's source is a girl under 18 with multiple sclerosis. The CDR3 reads CASSGGQPYNEQFF. For the CDR3, the DNA is TGCGCCAGCAGCGGGGGACAACCTTACAATGAGCAGTTCTTC.